This T cell receptor (beta chain) was sequenced during a study of beta chain features in type 1 diabetes. This clone has only a few counts. V gave up 2 bases and J gave up 3 bases, with 11 bases separating them. The germline CDR1 and CDR2 sequences are SGDLS and YYNGEE. The CDR3 runs to 14 residues. Expressed TCRB transcripts were sequenced after all isolated RNA was converted to cDNA. Sequencing used immunoSEQ multiplex PCR; TCRdb keeps in-frame clones, though not all of them. Here the sample spans approximately 400,000 clones, more than 12% being singletons. The receptor was isolated from a woman under 30 in good health. V and J are TRBV9 and TRBJ1-1; perhaps TRBD1 as D (6 bases). Material: naive CD4+ T cells from blood. This chain's CDR3 is CASSVGYRDTEAFF. CDR3 coding DNA: TGTGCCAGCAGCGTGGGGTACAGGGACACTGAAGCTTTCTTT.